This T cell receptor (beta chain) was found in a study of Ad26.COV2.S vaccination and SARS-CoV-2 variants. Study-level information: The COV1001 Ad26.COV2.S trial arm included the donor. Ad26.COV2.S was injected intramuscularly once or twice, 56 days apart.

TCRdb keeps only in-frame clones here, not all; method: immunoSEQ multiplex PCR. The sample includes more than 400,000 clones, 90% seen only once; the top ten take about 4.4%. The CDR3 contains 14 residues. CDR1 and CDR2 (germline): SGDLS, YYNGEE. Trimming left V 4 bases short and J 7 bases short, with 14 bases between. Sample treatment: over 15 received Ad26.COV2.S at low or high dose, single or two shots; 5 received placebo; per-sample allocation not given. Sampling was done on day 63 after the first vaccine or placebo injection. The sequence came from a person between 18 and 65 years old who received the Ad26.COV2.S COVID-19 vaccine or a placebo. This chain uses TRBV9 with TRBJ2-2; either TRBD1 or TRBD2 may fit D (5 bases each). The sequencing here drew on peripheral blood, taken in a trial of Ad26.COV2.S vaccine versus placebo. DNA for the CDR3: TGTGCCAGCAGCATCCGGGACCCAGGCGGGGAGCTGTTTTTT. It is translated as CASSIRDPGGELFF.